Presented here are 8 T cell receptor beta chains from one specimen sequenced in a study of T-cell reconstitution after alpha-beta-depleted transplantation in children. The TCRbeta library was prepared with unique molecular identifiers. One entry per CDR3 protein results from TCRdb running MiXCR on the PCR reads. The sample records some 300,000 distinct CDR3 sequences, approximately 10% being singletons. This specimen was PBMCs from the stem cell graft donor, taken from the stem cell graft. The receptors derive from a human donor who donated a stem cell graft to a child with acute lymphoblastic leukemia.

A few counts support this clonotype. The chain has TRBV9 and TRBJ1-1; maybe TRBD1 (6 bases). Germline V gene lookup returns CDR1 SGDLS and CDR2 YYNGEE. V was shortened by 4 bases and J by 5 bases, with 24 bases between the two germline ends. The CDR3 totals 17 residues. DNA for the CDR3: TGTGCCAGCAGCCCCCGAGTTTGGACCCAGGGGTGGACTGAAGCTTTCTTT. As protein: CASSPRVWTQGWTEAFF.

The chain joins TRBV28 to TRBJ1-5; the match to TRBD1 covers 7 bases. The CDR3 is 15 amino acids. Per germline, CDR1 MDHEN and CDR2 SYDVKM. The ends lost 5 bases at V and 11 bases at J; junction bases unmatched: 15. CDR3 in DNA: TGTGCCAGCAGTGGATCCTGGGACAGTCTACCGGCCCAGCATTTT. It specifies CASSGSWDSLPAQHF.

This clonotype turned up a few times. The rearrangement links TRBV4-2 to TRBJ2-2, with 14 bases aligning to TRBD2. V shed 4 bases, J shed 3 bases, and the junction held 4 bases outside the gene matches. In germline, CDR1 is LGHNA, CDR2 YNFKEQ. This CDR3 spans 17 amino acids. CDR3: CASSPTSGRADTGELFF. For the CDR3, the DNA is TGTGCCAGCAGCCCGACTAGCGGGAGGGCCGACACCGGGGAGCTGTTTTTT.

At least ten counts were recorded for this clonotype. The chain carries TRBV29-1 and TRBJ2-1; 7 positions match TRBD2. Per germline, CDR1 SQVTM and CDR2 ANQGSEA. Unmatched junction bases numbered 4, after V lost 6 bases and J lost 8 bases. The CDR3 length is 11 residues. CDR3 bases: TGCAGCGTGGGGGGGAGCTATGAGCAGTTCTTC. The encoded protein is CSVGGSYEQFF.

This clonotype has at least ten counts. This chain uses TRBV29-1 with TRBJ2-3; unclear D gene. This CDR3 spans 13 amino acids. Trimming removed 0 bases from V and 9 bases from J, with 13 bases in between. Germline V CDR1 and CDR2: SQVTM, ANQGSEA. CDR3 nucleotide sequence: TGCAGCGTTGAAGATTTGGGAAGTCAAACGCAGTATTTT. This encodes CSVEDLGSQTQYF.

In its sample, this clonotype was seen a few times. The chain combines TRBV20-1 with TRBJ1-2, with D unresolved. Germline V gene data show CDR1 as DFQATT and CDR2 as SNEGSKA (reference sequence). V dropped 1 base and J dropped 0 bases, with 18 bases sitting between them. CDR3 length equals 17 residues. CDR3 nucleotides: TGCAGTGCTAGAGTTCCCATAGCATCGACGGCTAACTATGGCTACACCTTC. This sequence encodes CSARVPIASTANYGYTF.

The DNA for the CDR3 is TGTGCTAGTGGTTTGGTACAGGACCTTTATAGCAATCAGCCCCAGCATTTT. The encoded protein is CASGLVQDLYSNQPQHF. The chain employs TRBV12-5 and TRBJ1-5; a possible D gene is TRBD1 (5 bases). The CDR3 consists of 17 residues. Germline V gene data show CDR1 as LGHNT and CDR2 as FRNRAP. V gave up 0 bases and J gave up 0 bases, with 12 bases separating them.

This clonotype was counted only a few times. The genes are TRBV20-1 and TRBJ2-7, with D maybe TRBD2 (6 bases). CDR1 is DFQATT and CDR2 is SNEGSKA in the germline V gene (reference sequence). The CDR3 contains 14 residues. V lost 5 bases and J lost 1, with 15 bases in between. The CDR3 is CSALKTGVSYEQYF. The CDR3, as DNA: TGCAGTGCTTTAAAGACGGGAGTTTCCTACGAGCAGTACTTC.